This T cell receptor beta chain is from a study of cytomegalovirus exposure and HLA in healthy donors. Trimming cost V 0 bases and J 5 bases, with 10 bases left between them. The germline gives CDR1 MNHEY, CDR2 SVGAGI. CDR3 size: 14 residues. This clone was found once. The PCR had 60 Vbeta and 13 Jbeta primers. The repertoire was sequenced with immunoSEQ multiplex PCR; TCRdb's copy has only in-frame clones and lacks some. Here the sample spans roughly 100,000 clones, 80% to 90% being singletons. The chain recombines TRBV6-5 with TRBJ1-2, with unresolved D. The receptor was isolated from a middle-aged man in good health and CMV-seronegative. Input material: PBMCs. CDR3 sequence: CASSYSNQAYGYTF. CDR3 sequence (DNA): TGTGCCAGCAGTTACTCGAACCAAGCATATGGCTACACCTTC.